This section outlines one TCR beta chain sequence together with its context. The antigen remains unidentified. These data belong to a study of vaccination and CD4 T cells after COVID-19. For the study at large: Cultures designated as controls were supplied with a CEFX pool, an HIV-1 Nef pool, or no peptide.

Treatment noted: roughly 11-day PBMC culture with coronavirus spike peptide pools or control peptides (ViraFEST assay). The Oncomine TCR Beta short-read assay sequenced DNA from cultured CD4+ T cells. One entry per CDR3 protein, called by TCRdb with MiXCR from the PCR reads. This sample carries roughly 20,000 distinct CDR3 sequences, 44% of them seen once, and the ten largest clones take roughly 27%. The CDR3 has 17 residues. With V trimmed by 5 bases and J by 0 bases, 7 bases remained unmatched. CDR1 and CDR2 from the germline V gene are SEHNR and FQNEAQ (reference sequence). This sequence was found in a human donor who had recovered from COVID-19. V usage is TRBV7-9 and J usage is TRBJ2-3, with TRBD2 identical over 11 bases. The specimen comprised CD4+ T cells from blood, cultured in vitro, sampled before SARS-CoV-2 vaccination. The CDR3 sequence: CASSQGLAVSSTDTQYF. CDR3 sequence (DNA): TGTGCCAGCAGCCAGGGACTAGCGGTGTCTAGCACAGATACGCAGTATTTT. Complete variable domain (other parts from reference TRBV7-9 and TRBJ2-3): DTGVSQNPRHKITKRGQNVTFRCDPISEHNRLYWYRQTLGQGPEFLTYFQNEAQLEKSRLLSDRFSAERPKGSFSTLEIQRTEQGDSAMYLCASSQGLAVSSTDTQYFGPGTRLTVL.